A single sample is the source of the 12 T cell receptor beta chains below, sequenced in a study of blood T cells in healthy people across ages. The use of a sample-barcoded 5' primer and a J-beta primer mix characterized a second PCR of roughly 7 to 11 cycles. From the 5' RACE reads, TCRdb called clonotypes with MiXCR, one entry per CDR3 protein. Of 250,000 to 300,000 distinct CDR3 sequences in the sample, 25% to 30% are singletons; the top ten hold approximately 29%. Sequences were obtained from blood. These receptors were obtained from a woman between 65 and 79 years old in good health.

About this clonotype: Possible read error: a much larger clone is one base away. The rearrangement joins TRBV3-1 to TRBJ2-5, with TRBD1 as a possible D gene (5 bases). The J call may be wrong; the DNA end is better matched by TRBJ2-7. The CDR3 loop spans 16 amino acids. Per germline, CDR1 LGHDT and CDR2 YNNKEL (reference sequence). CDR3 sequence: CASSQDGTWGPYEQYF. The CDR3 coding sequence is TGTGCCAGCAGCCAAGATGGTACTTGGGGCCCCTACGAGCAGTACTTC.

The V gene is TRBV27, the J gene TRBJ2-7, with a possible D match to TRBD2 (5 bases). Germline CDR1 and CDR2: MNHEY and SMNVEV (reference sequence). The CDR3 loop spans 14 amino acids. Trimming took off 5 bases at V and 3 bases at J, with 14 bases between the two ends. The CDR3 sequence is CASSPYGENYEQYF. In DNA form, the CDR3 reads TGTGCCAGCAGTCCCTACGGGGAGAACTACGAGCAGTACTTC.

The chain is built from TRBV11-2 and TRBJ1-2; D is unclear. Germline V gene data show CDR1 as SGHAT and CDR2 as FQNNGV. V lost 3 bases to trimming and J lost 5 bases, with 4 bases between them. The CDR3 runs to 11 residues. As DNA, the CDR3 is TGTGCCAGCAGCTTCAGATATGGCTACACCTTC. This codes for CASSFRYGYTF.

This clonotype was detected a few times. This chain links TRBV29-1 with TRBJ2-5; D tentatively reads TRBD1 or TRBD2 (6 bases each). Per germline, CDR1 SQVTM and CDR2 ANQGSEA. V was shortened by 7 bases and J by 5 bases, with 14 bases between the two germline ends. CDR3 length: 12 amino acids. Here the CDR3 DNA reads TGCAGCGGGGGGGCAGGGTCGGAGACCCAGTACTTC. Residues: CSGGAGSETQYF.

This clonotype has more than one count but fewer than ten. The rearrangement joins TRBV29-1 to TRBJ2-7; tentative D call: TRBD2 (7 bases). The CDR3 length is 13 residues. The germline V gene encodes CDR1 SQVTM and CDR2 ANQGSEA. Deletions cut 7 bases from V and 0 bases from J, with 13 bases between. CDR3 sequence (DNA): TGCAGCGGGGGGGGGCTTAACTCCTACGAGCAGTACTTC. Translation gives CSGGGLNSYEQYF.

The chain couples TRBV9 to TRBJ2-7; maybe TRBD2 (6 bases). With 3 bases removed from V and 6 bases from J, the gap between germline ends came to 19 bases. The CDR3 loop spans 15 amino acids. The germline V gene has CDR1 SGDLS and CDR2 YYNGEE. The CDR3 nucleotides read TGTGCCAGCAGCGAGACGGGACTCCTCGCGTCCGAGCAGTACTTC. Translation: CASSETGLLASEQYF.

The gene calls are TRBV7-2 and TRBJ1-4; no reliable D call. Germline CDR1 and CDR2: SGHTA and FQGNSA. The CDR3 has 12 residues. V lost 1 base, J lost 13 bases, and 10 bases lay in between. CDR3 in amino acids: CASSLVQDVLFF. Written as DNA, the CDR3 is TGTGCCAGCAGCTTAGTCCAGGATGTACTGTTTTTT.

This chain connects TRBV7-8 to TRBJ2-7, with D perhaps being TRBD1 or TRBD2 (6 bases each). This CDR3 contains 15 residues. Looked up from germline, CDR1 is SGHVS and CDR2 is FQNEAQ. V was clipped by 1 base and J by 6 bases, with 16 bases between them. This CDR3 is CASSLDRGPTGEQYF. Here the CDR3 DNA reads TGTGCCAGCAGCTTAGATCGGGGGCCCACCGGCGAGCAGTACTTC.

The chain recombines TRBV27 with TRBJ1-6; D gene ambiguous. Per germline, CDR1 MNHEY and CDR2 SMNVEV (reference sequence). The CDR3 runs 14 residues. V lost 0 bases, J lost 6 bases, and 6 bases lay in between. The CDR3 nucleotides read TGTGCCAGCAGTTTATCCACCCGTAATTCACCCCTCCACTTT. This codes for CASSLSTRNSPLHF.

This chain connects TRBV18 to TRBJ2-5, with 7 positions matching TRBD2. The J call may be mistaken, given a closer DNA end match to TRBJ2-1. The germline V gene encodes CDR1 KGHSH and CDR2 LQKENI. The CDR3 loop spans 12 amino acids. In DNA form, the CDR3 reads TGTGCCAGCTCACCACGGGAGGGTGAGCAGTTCTTC. Protein: CASSPREGEQFF.

Turning to this clonotype: A clone one base away is much larger, so this may be a read error. This chain connects TRBV20-1 to TRBJ2-5, with D perhaps matching TRBD1 (5 bases). The CDR3 length is 12 residues. Germline V gene sequence: CDR1 DFQATT, CDR2 SNEGSKA (reference sequence). The DNA of the CDR3 is TGCAGTGCAGGACACCTCCAAGGGACCCAGTACTTC. Encoded protein: CSAGHLQGTQYF.

This clonotype has only a few counts. This chain connects TRBV29-1 to TRBJ2-5; unclear D gene. The CDR3 has 13 amino acids. The V and J ends lost 1 base and 3 bases respectively, with 9 bases between them. CDR1 and CDR2 from the germline V gene are SQVTM and ANQGSEA. CDR3 sequence: CSVEGGSEETQYF. The CDR3 DNA reads as TGCAGCGTTGAAGGGGGTAGTGAAGAGACCCAGTACTTC.